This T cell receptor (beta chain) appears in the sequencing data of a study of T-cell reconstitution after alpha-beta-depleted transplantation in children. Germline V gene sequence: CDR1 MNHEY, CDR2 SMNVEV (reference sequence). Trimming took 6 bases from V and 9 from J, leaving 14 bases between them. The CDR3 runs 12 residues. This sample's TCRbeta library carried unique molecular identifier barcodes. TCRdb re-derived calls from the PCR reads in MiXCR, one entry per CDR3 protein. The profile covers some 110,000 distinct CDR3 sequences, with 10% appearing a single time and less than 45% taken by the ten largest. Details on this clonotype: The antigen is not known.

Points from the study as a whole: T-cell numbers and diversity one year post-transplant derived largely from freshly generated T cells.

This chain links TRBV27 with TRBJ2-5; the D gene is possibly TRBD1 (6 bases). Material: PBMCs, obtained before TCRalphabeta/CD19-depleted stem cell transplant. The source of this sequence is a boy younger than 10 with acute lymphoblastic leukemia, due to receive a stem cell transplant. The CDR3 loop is CASSQSWGPQYF. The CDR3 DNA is TGTGCCAGCAGCCAGAGTTGGGGGCCCCAGTACTTC.